This TCR beta chain was found in a study of T cells in women clearing cervical HPV infection. As for the study in general: Cases were women with histologically confirmed HPV16-related CIN3 or worse, including a couple of invasive cancers. Case blood was drawn a median about 150 days after lesion detection.

With regard to this clone: No antigen is known for it. The read falls 3 residues short of the CDR3 end, and the missing part is taken from the germline J gene.

From germline, CDR1 is SGHTA and CDR2 FQGNSA. The CDR3 is made up of 13 amino acids. Trimming removed 9 bases from V and 1 base from J, with 12 bases in between. Study-level points and caveats: CIN3+ cases had significantly higher TCR richness than controls; evenness did not differ. Controls had more TRBV6-7 (about 0.15%) than cases (about 0.11%).

Profiling relied on immunoSEQ multiplex PCR, and the TCRdb table lists in-frame clones only, not all of them. The sample totals around 31,000 clones. Sequenced input: blood buffy coat. The chain uses TRBV7-2 and TRBJ1-1, with D uncertain. This TCR derives from a woman between 18 and 70 years old with a cervical HPV16 infection that either progressed to CIN3+ or cleared (not recorded which). The part of the CDR3 DNA that was read is TGTGCCAGTCTCCAAAGGGCGAACACTGAA. This encodes CASLQRANTE. The CDR3, in full, reads CASLQRANTEAFF.